This T cell receptor beta chain was profiled in a study of technical replicates of blood from a few donors. CDR3 length: 14 residues. The ends were cut back, 3 bases at V and 9 bases at J, with 12 bases in the middle. Germline CDR1 and CDR2: SGHVS and FNYEAQ. Clones were read by immunoSEQ multiplex PCR, and TCRdb kept only the in-frame ones, dropping some. This sample carries some 77,000 clones, 65% to 90% of them seen once, and the ten largest clones take around 5%. The sequencing sample was made of PBMCs. The receptor was derived from a human donor in good health. Some clones in this sample may be carry-over from other donors' samples. This sequence joins TRBV7-6 and TRBJ1-6, with D possibly being TRBD1 (6 bases). Written as DNA, the CDR3 is TGTGCCAGCAGCTTGGCAGGGGAAGGTTCACCCCTCCACTTT. It encodes CASSLAGEGSPLHF.